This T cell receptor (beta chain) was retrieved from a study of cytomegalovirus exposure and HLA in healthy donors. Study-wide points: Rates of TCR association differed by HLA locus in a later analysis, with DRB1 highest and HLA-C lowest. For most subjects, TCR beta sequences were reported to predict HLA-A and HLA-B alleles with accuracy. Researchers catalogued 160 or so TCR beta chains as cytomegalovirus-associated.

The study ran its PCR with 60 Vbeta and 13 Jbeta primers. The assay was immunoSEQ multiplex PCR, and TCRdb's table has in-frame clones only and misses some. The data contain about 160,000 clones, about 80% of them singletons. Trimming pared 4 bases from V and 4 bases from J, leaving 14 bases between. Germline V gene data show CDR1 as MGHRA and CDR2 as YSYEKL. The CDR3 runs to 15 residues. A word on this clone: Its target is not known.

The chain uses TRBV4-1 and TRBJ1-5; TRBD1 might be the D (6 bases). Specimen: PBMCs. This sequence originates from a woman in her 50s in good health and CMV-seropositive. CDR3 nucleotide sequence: TGCGCCAGCAGCCCGGACAGAGAAGTGAATCAGCCCCAGCATTTT. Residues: CASSPDREVNQPQHF.